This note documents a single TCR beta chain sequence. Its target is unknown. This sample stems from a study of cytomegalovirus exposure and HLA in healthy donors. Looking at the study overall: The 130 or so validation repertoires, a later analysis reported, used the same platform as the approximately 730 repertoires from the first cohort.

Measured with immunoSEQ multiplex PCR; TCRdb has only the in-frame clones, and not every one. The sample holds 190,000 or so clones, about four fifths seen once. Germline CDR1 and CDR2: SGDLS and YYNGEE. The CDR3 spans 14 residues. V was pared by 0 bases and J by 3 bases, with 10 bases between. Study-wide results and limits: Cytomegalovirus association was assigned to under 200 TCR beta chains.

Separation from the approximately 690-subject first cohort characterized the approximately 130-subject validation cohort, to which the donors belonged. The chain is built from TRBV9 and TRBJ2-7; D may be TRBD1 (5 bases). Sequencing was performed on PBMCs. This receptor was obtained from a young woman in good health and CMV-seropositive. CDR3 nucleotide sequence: TGTGCCAGCAGCGTAGCAGGGCTTGGCTACGAGCAGTACTTC. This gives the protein CASSVAGLGYEQYF.